This TCR beta chain was recorded in a study of tumor-infiltrating lymphocytes in primary liver carcinoma. Study as a whole: Every sample contained roughly 3.65 to 8 million productive TCRbeta reads, and these numbers were similar from one tissue type to another. Study results and caveats: Tumor region pairs overlapped more than did tumor-adjacent and tumor-blood pairs. Relative to blood, tumors carried a significantly larger fraction of the repertoire in their top 250 clones (p = 0.039).

Unsorted whole blood supplied the RNA, and germline DNA was extracted too. The CDR3 has 14 amino acids. Trimming removed 0 bases at V and 3 bases at J, with 11 bases between. Germline V gives CDR1 GTSNPN, CDR2 SVGIG (reference sequence). A remark on this clonotype: Antigen: not known.

A constant-region primer primed TCR beta cDNA synthesis from about 490 ng of total RNA. Library construction for TCR beta comprised three nested multiplex PCR rounds performed with slightly modified ARM-PCR. Running 9 to 11 cycles apiece, the first two PCR rounds relied on TRBV1-TRBV30 forward primers together with a C-beta reverse primer. TCRdb processed the multiplex PCR reads anew with MiXCR; each CDR3 protein has one entry. The top ten clones hold over 15% of a sample with approximately 320,000 distinct CDR3 sequences, around 50% of them seen once. V usage is TRBV30 and J usage is TRBJ1-1; D is uncertain. This TCR was sampled from a woman aged 25 to 39 with primary liver carcinoma and hepatitis B virus infection. The sample taken for sequencing was peripheral blood. The CDR3 sequence: CAWSVYTPDTEAFF. Here the CDR3 DNA reads TGTGCCTGGAGTGTATATACTCCCGACACTGAAGCTTTCTTT.